Listed here are 12 T cell receptor beta chains from one sample, sequenced in a study of blood T cells in healthy people across ages. For the second PCR, which ran for roughly 7 to 11 cycles, a sample-barcoded 5' primer and a J-beta primer mix were used. TCRdb re-called the 5' RACE reads through MiXCR, storing one row per CDR3 protein. The repertoire includes approximately 830,000 distinct CDR3 sequences, around 62% of them detected once, and roughly 25% sits in the top ten. The sequenced sample was blood. These TCRs come from a man aged 25 to 40 in good health.

V and J are TRBV10-3 and TRBJ2-5; D is ambiguous. CDR3 length equals 10 residues. Trimming removed 3 bases from V and 11 bases from J, with 7 bases in between. The V gene's germline CDR1 is ENHRY and CDR2 SYGVKD. In DNA, the CDR3 is TGTGCCATCAGTGATTTCCCGCAGTACTTC. Translated: CAISDFPQYF.

V usage is TRBV12-3 or TRBV12-4 and J usage is TRBJ1-4; D possibly corresponds to TRBD1 (6 bases). CDR3 length: 13 amino acids. Trimming took off 2 bases at V and 8 bases at J, with 9 bases between the two ends. CDR3 coding DNA: TGTGCCAGCAGTTTATGGGGGCGGGAAAAACTGTTTTTT. Its translation is CASSLWGREKLFF.

This chain links TRBV6-5 with TRBJ1-2, with D possibly TRBD1 on 5 matching bases. The CDR3 is made up of 13 amino acids. CDR1 is MNHEY and CDR2 is SVGAGI in the germline V gene. V dropped 0 bases and J dropped 3 bases, with 5 bases sitting between them. CDR3 protein: CASSYSGDYGYTF. The DNA of the CDR3 is TGTGCCAGCAGTTACTCGGGGGACTATGGCTACACCTTC.

The J gene is TRBJ2-7, the V gene TRBV12-3 or TRBV12-4; 9 nucleotides agree with TRBD1. The J call is in doubt because the DNA end fits TRBJ2-5 better. This CDR3 is built from 18 residues. CDR3 DNA: TGTGCCAGCAGTTTAATCTCCCCGCCACAGGGGGCTGAGGAGACCCAGTACTTC. This gives the protein CASSLISPPQGAEETQYF.

J is TRBJ2-1 and V is TRBV4-3; TRBD2 agrees at 12 bases. After removal of 2 bases from V and 4 bases from J, the junction contained 9 bases not matched to a gene. The CDR3 covers 18 residues. Germline-derived CDR1 and CDR2 are LGHNA and YSLEER. The CDR3 sequence: CASSQNPSGGGLYNEQFF. CDR3 nucleotides: TGCGCCAGCAGCCAAAACCCTAGCGGGGGGGGGTTGTACAATGAGCAGTTCTTC.

In its sample, this clonotype was seen a few times. The chain joins TRBV20-1 to TRBJ2-6, with D possibly matching TRBD1 (6 bases). The CDR3 loop spans 14 amino acids. The germline gives CDR1 DFQATT, CDR2 SNEGSKA (reference sequence). V was cut by 6 bases and J by 4 bases, with 13 bases left in between. This CDR3 is CSAEGGLGANVLTF. The CDR3 coding sequence is TGCAGTGCCGAAGGGGGTCTGGGGGCCAACGTCCTGACTTTC.

This chain uses TRBV27 with TRBJ1-1; D is perhaps TRBD1 (6 bases). Germline-derived CDR1 and CDR2 are MNHEY and SMNVEV (reference sequence). The CDR3 has 13 residues. The V end lost 6 bases, the J end lost 1 base, and 9 bases lay between the germline ends. In DNA form, the CDR3 reads TGTGCCAGCAGGATGACAGGGAACACTGAAGCTTTCTTT. Translation gives CASRMTGNTEAFF.

The chain couples TRBV5-1 to TRBJ2-3; D remains ambiguous. This CDR3 spans 15 amino acids. Germline V gives CDR1 SGHRS, CDR2 YFSETQ. Trimming took 0 bases from V and 1 from J, leaving 9 bases between them. CDR3 residues: CASSLAVAGTDTQYF. The CDR3 DNA reads as TGCGCCAGCAGCTTGGCCGTGGCTGGCACAGATACGCAGTATTTT.

CDR3 nucleotides: TGTGCCAGCAGAAGAACGGGTGGCAGGGGTCGAGAGGAGACCCAGTACTTC. Amino acids: CASRRTGGRGREETQYF. This chain uses TRBV7-2 with TRBJ2-5; D is perhaps TRBD1 (6 bases). This CDR3 is 17 amino acids long. Trimming left V 6 bases short and J 5 bases short, with 25 bases between. Germline V gene sequence: CDR1 SGHTA, CDR2 FQGNSA.

The chain combines TRBV29-1 with TRBJ2-7; D is undetermined. Trimming cost V 0 bases and J 4 bases, with 16 bases left between them. The V gene's germline CDR1 is SQVTM and CDR2 ANQGSEA. The CDR3 length is 15 residues. The CDR3 spells CSVEDSSGTPYEQYF. CDR3 DNA sequence: TGCAGCGTTGAAGATTCGTCAGGAACACCTTACGAGCAGTACTTC.

The J gene is TRBJ1-2, the V gene TRBV7-9; maybe TRBD1 (5 bases). The CDR3 sequence is 14 residues long. Germline V gene data show CDR1 as SEHNR and CDR2 as FQNEAQ (reference sequence). With 4 bases removed from V and 7 bases from J, the gap between germline ends came to 16 bases. CDR3 region: CASSSGTGHGGYTF. DNA for the CDR3: TGTGCCAGCAGCTCCGGGACTGGCCACGGTGGCTACACCTTC.

The CDR3 protein is CAISESGREEDTQYF. As DNA, the CDR3 is TGTGCCATCAGTGAGTCAGGCAGGGAGGAAGATACGCAGTATTTT. This rearrangement joins TRBV10-3 to TRBJ2-3; D is perhaps TRBD2 (6 bases). The CDR3 sequence is 15 residues long. Trimming took 0 bases from V and 5 from J, leaving 12 bases between them. Per germline, CDR1 ENHRY and CDR2 SYGVKD.